The 19 T cell receptor beta chains below all came from one sample that was sequenced in a study of cytotoxic CD8 clonotypes in ibrutinib-treated CLL. TCRdb's copy holds only in-frame clones and misses some; the assay was immunoSEQ multiplex PCR. Among under 35,000 clones, 55% to 70% were seen once, and the ten largest hold roughly 51%. The sequences come from PBMCs, collected after 24 months of ibrutinib treatment. The receptors come from a human donor with chronic lymphocytic leukemia.

V and J are TRBV7-3 and TRBJ1-1; D is perhaps TRBD1 (5 bases). CDR3 length: 15 residues. V lost 1 base and J lost 5, with 14 bases in between. Per the germline V gene, CDR1 is SGHTA and CDR2 is FQGTGA. The CDR3 loop reads CASSLINSGGTEAFF. CDR3 DNA: TGTGCCAGCAGCTTAATAAATTCTGGGGGGACTGAAGCTTTCTTT. The full variable domain, completed using reference TRBV7-3 and TRBJ1-1, is GAGVSQTPSNKVTEKGKYVELRCDPISGHTALYWYRQSLGQGPEFLIYFQGTGAADDSGLPNDRFFAVRPEGSVSTLKIQRTERGDSAVYLCASSLINSGGTEAFFGQGTRLTVV.

The chain recombines TRBV25-1 with TRBJ2-1; TRBD2 is a possible D gene (6 bases). V was clipped by 9 bases and J by 7 bases, with 19 bases between them. There are 14 residues in the CDR3. Germline CDR1 is MGHDK and CDR2 is SYGVNS. The CDR3 is CASSWQGLINEQFF. Here the CDR3 DNA reads TGTGCCAGTTCTTGGCAGGGACTTATAAATGAGCAGTTCTTC.

The chain employs TRBV29-1 and TRBJ2-5; 16 bases are shared with TRBD2. CDR1 and CDR2 from the germline V gene are SQVTM and ANQGSEA. The V segment lost 5 bases and the J segment 4 bases; nucleotides outside the gene matches: 7. The CDR3 runs to 16 residues. The DNA of the CDR3 is TGCAGCGTTCCCGGGACTAGCGGGGGGGCCGTAGAGACCCAGTACTTC. It is translated as CSVPGTSGGAVETQYF.

J is TRBJ2-7 and V is TRBV4-1; 8 bases line up with TRBD1. Per germline, CDR1 MGHRA and CDR2 YSYEKL. This CDR3 contains 14 residues. V shed 1 base, J shed 6 bases, and the junction held 5 bases outside the gene matches. The CDR3 loop reads CASSQVRGQSEQYF. In nucleotides, the CDR3 is TGCGCCAGCAGCCAAGTCAGGGGGCAGTCCGAGCAGTACTTC.

The V call is TRBV28, the J call TRBJ1-5, with no clear D. Germline CDR1 is MDHEN and CDR2 is SYDVKM. Trimming cost V 1 base and J 7 bases, with 5 bases left between them. This CDR3 has 12 amino acids. The CDR3 DNA follows: TGTGCCAGCAGTTTATTCTCCCAGCCCCAGCATTTT. It yields the protein CASSLFSQPQHF. The full variable domain, in which reference TRBV28 and TRBJ1-5 provide the parts outside the CDR3, is DVKVTQSSRYLVKRTGEKVFLECVQDMDHENMFWYRQDPGLGLRLIYFSYDVKMKEKGDIPEGYSVSREKKERFSLILESASTNQTSMYLCASSLFSQPQHFGDGTRLSIL.

V usage is TRBV27 and J usage is TRBJ2-1, with D perhaps assigned TRBD1 or TRBD2 (5 bases each). With 2 bases removed from V and 6 bases from J, the gap between germline ends came to 8 bases. The CDR3 runs to 13 residues. CDR1 is MNHEY, CDR2 SMNVEV, per germline (reference sequence). CDR3 bases: TGTGCCAGCAGTTTACCGGGACCCAATGAGCAGTTCTTC. Amino acid sequence: CASSLPGPNEQFF.

The chain recombines TRBV15 with TRBJ1-2; a possible D gene is TRBD1 (5 bases). Germline loops: CDR1 LNHNV, CDR2 YYDKDF (reference sequence). The CDR3 loop spans 16 amino acids. Trimming left V 5 bases short and J 7 bases short, with 23 bases between. In nucleotides, the CDR3 is TGTGCCACCAGCCAGACCGGGGCCGGAGGCCCTATTGGCTACACCTTC. Its protein is CATSQTGAGGPIGYTF. The full variable domain, rest sourced from reference TRBV15 and TRBJ1-2, is DAMVIQNPRYQVTQFGKPVTLSCSQTLNHNVMYWYQQKSSQAPKLLFHYYDKDFNNEADTPDNFQSRRPNTSFCFLDIRSPGLGDTAMYLCATSQTGAGGPIGYTFGSGTRLTVV.

The rearrangement joins TRBV28 to TRBJ1-1; D unresolved. CDR3 length equals 11 residues. Trimming cost V 8 bases and J 0 bases, with 4 bases left between them. The germline CDR1 and CDR2 sequences are MDHEN and SYDVKM. CDR3 coding DNA: TGTGCCAGCCTTGTGAACACTGAAGCTTTCTTT. Protein sequence: CASLVNTEAFF.

This clone has just one count. The rearrangement links TRBV6-5 to TRBJ2-5, with D perhaps matching TRBD1 or TRBD2 (6 bases each). Trimming shortened V by 2 bases and J by 5 bases, and 15 bases separated the two germline ends. CDR3 size: 15 residues. Germline CDR1 reads MNHEY; CDR2 reads SVGAGI. The CDR3 region is CASSYKEGEMETQYF. Written as DNA, the CDR3 is TGTGCCAGCAGTTACAAGGAGGGGGAGATGGAGACCCAGTACTTC.

V usage is TRBV29-1 and J usage is TRBJ1-2; 10 nucleotides agree with TRBD1. Germline CDR1 is SQVTM and CDR2 is ANQGSEA. Trimming at V came to 7 bases and at J to 7 bases, leaving 12 bases not matched to a gene. The length of the CDR3 is 14 residues. CDR3 DNA: TGCAGCGCCGAGGACAGGGGGTTAATTCGTGGCTACACCTTC. As protein: CSAEDRGLIRGYTF.

This chain uses TRBV19 with TRBJ1-6; 7 bases are a match to TRBD1. The CDR3 runs to 14 residues. V lost 6 bases, J lost 5 bases, and 4 bases stayed unmatched. Germline V gene sequence: CDR1 LNHDA, CDR2 SQIVND (reference sequence). CDR3 bases: TGTGCCAGTAGACCCCAGGGGGATAATTCACCCCTCCACTTT. Translated, it gives CASRPQGDNSPLHF.

This clone was counted a few times. The V call is TRBV7-9, the J call TRBJ2-7; D not certain. With 3 bases removed from V and 7 bases from J, the gap between germline ends came to 7 bases. CDR3 length: 11 amino acids. CDR1 SEHNR and CDR2 FQNEAQ come from the germline V gene (reference sequence). CDR3 amino acids: CASSFGPEQYF. DNA of the CDR3: TGTGCCAGCAGCTTTGGGCCTGAGCAGTACTTC.

The chain has TRBV5-1 and TRBJ2-1; TRBD2 aligns across 9 bases. The trim removed 4 bases at V and 7 bases at J, leaving 12 bases unmatched. The CDR3 length is 16 residues. Germline V gives CDR1 SGHRS, CDR2 YFSETQ. CDR3 region: CASSPKGGGAGNEQFF. CDR3 DNA sequence: TGCGCCAGCAGCCCGAAGGGCGGGGGGGCCGGGAATGAGCAGTTCTTC.

Only a few counts were recorded for this clone. The chain has TRBV30 and TRBJ2-7; a possible D gene is TRBD2 (7 bases). CDR1 and CDR2 (germline): GTSNPN, SVGIG (reference sequence). This CDR3 is built from 13 residues. Trimming took 5 bases from V and 3 from J, leaving 14 bases between them. CDR3 sequence (DNA): TGTGCCTGGCAAAAAGGGGGGGTCTACGAGCAGTACTTC. Translated, it gives CAWQKGGVYEQYF.

Only a few counts were recorded for this clone. The chain links TRBV5-6 to TRBJ2-7; D is undetermined. V was shortened by 3 bases and J by 8 bases, with 3 bases between the two germline ends. The CDR3 totals 9 residues. The germline V gene has CDR1 SGHDT and CDR2 YYEEEE. CDR3 DNA sequence: TGTGCCAGCAGCTCAAAGCAGTACTTC. Protein: CASSSKQYF.

The CDR3 loop is CACPSAGTGNTIYF. The CDR3 DNA is TGTGCCTGCCCGAGTGCAGGGACTGGAAACACCATATATTTT. This chain connects TRBV30 to TRBJ1-3, with a weak D call TRBD1 (5 bases). Per the germline V gene, CDR1 is GTSNPN and CDR2 is SVGIG (reference sequence). Trimming took 6 bases from V and 2 from J, leaving 14 bases between them. This CDR3 has 14 amino acids.

In nucleotides, the CDR3 is TGCAGCGTTGAGGAACCTAACGGGGGGACCTACAATGAGCAGTTCTTC. Protein: CSVEEPNGGTYNEQFF. This chain connects TRBV29-1 to TRBJ2-1, with 7 bases identical to TRBD2. With V trimmed by 3 bases and J by 2 bases, 10 bases remained unmatched. The length of the CDR3 is 16 residues. Germline values: CDR1 SQVTM, CDR2 ANQGSEA.

In this sample, this clone is medium-sized (0.01 to 0.1%). The chain uses TRBV7-2 and TRBJ2-7; 12 nucleotides align to TRBD2. The CDR3 extends over 15 amino acids. J was trimmed by 2 bases and V by 5 bases; bases with no gene match: 4. Germline V gives CDR1 SGHTA, CDR2 FQGNSA. In DNA, the CDR3 is TGTGCCAGCAGCGGCACTAGCGGGGGGCCCTACGAGCAGTACTTC. It specifies CASSGTSGGPYEQYF.

The rearrangement joins TRBV11-2 to TRBJ1-2; D is perhaps TRBD1 (6 bases). Trimming shortened V by 1 base and J by 13 bases, and 25 bases separated the two germline ends. CDR1 is SGHAT and CDR2 is FQNNGV in the germline V gene. The CDR3 sequence is 16 residues long. CDR3 loop: CASSLGTFDPQGIGTF. The CDR3 DNA reads TGTGCCAGCAGCTTAGGTACATTTGATCCACAGGGAATCGGCACCTTC.